The 24 T cell receptor beta chains below come from one sample, sequenced in a study of early T cells in non-severe SARS-CoV-2 infection. TCRdb independently ran MiXCR on the 5' RACE reads; one entry per CDR3 protein. The profile shows 76,000 or so distinct CDR3 sequences, 10% to 12% of them singletons. The sample was whole blood. The receptors come from an adult who was a healthcare worker with PCR-confirmed SARS-CoV-2 infection or an uninfected control (not recorded which).

This CDR3 reads CASSLYRATGELFF. CDR3 bases: TGTGCCAGCAGCTTGTACAGGGCGACCGGGGAGCTGTTTTTT. This chain connects TRBV5-4 to TRBJ2-2; a weak D match, TRBD1 (6 bases). V gave up 1 base and J gave up 5 bases, with 9 bases separating them. Germline V gene sequence: CDR1 SGHNT, CDR2 YYREEE (reference sequence). The CDR3 length is 14 residues.

This clonotype has a handful of counts. The chain recombines TRBV6-5 with TRBJ2-2; 10 nucleotides align to TRBD2. Trimming removed 5 bases from V and 5 bases from J; junction bases left unmatched: 8. The CDR3 sequence is 16 residues long. In germline, CDR1 is MNHEY, CDR2 SVGAGI. CDR3 bases: TGTGCCAGCAGTGCAGCGGGGGGGCCGGGTACCGGGGAGCTGTTTTTT. The encoded protein is CASSAAGGPGTGELFF.

This clonotype has more than one count but fewer than ten. The chain recombines TRBV11-2 with TRBJ2-2; the D call may be TRBD1 or TRBD2 (5 bases each). Germline V CDR1 and CDR2: SGHAT, FQNNGV. There are 18 residues in the CDR3. The V and J ends lost 0 bases and 4 bases respectively, with 18 bases between them. CDR3: CASSLEWFPFGATGELFF. CDR3 coding DNA: TGTGCCAGCAGCTTAGAGTGGTTTCCCTTCGGGGCCACCGGGGAGCTGTTTTTT.

This clonotype has ten or more counts. This chain connects TRBV10-3 to TRBJ2-3, with TRBD2 as a possible D gene (6 bases). The ends were cut back, 0 bases at V and 6 bases at J, with 10 bases in the middle. The CDR3 consists of 14 residues. Germline V lookup: CDR1 ENHRY, CDR2 SYGVKD. The CDR3 DNA sequence: TGTGCCATCAGTGAGTCAGGAGGGCGGGATACGCAGTATTTT. Protein sequence: CAISESGGRDTQYF.

Turning to this clonotype: A clone one base away is much larger, so this may be a read error. The V and J genes are TRBV20-1 and TRBJ2-2, with D possibly being TRBD2 (6 bases). CDR1 is DFQATT, CDR2 SNEGSKA, per germline (reference sequence). This CDR3 region has 13 residues. V lost 3 bases, J lost 1 base, and 6 bases lay in between. In nucleotides, the CDR3 is TGCAGTGCTAGCGGGGGGAACACCGGGGAGCTGTTTTTT. Protein: CSASGGNTGELFF.

The chain is built from TRBV6-2 or TRBV6-3 and TRBJ1-1; D remains unclear. From germline, CDR1 is MNHEY and CDR2 SVGEGT. The CDR3 length is 11 residues. The V and J ends lost 5 bases and 6 bases respectively, with 7 bases between them. CDR3 amino acids: CASSGRAEAFF. The DNA for the CDR3 is TGTGCCAGCAGTGGGCGAGCTGAAGCTTTCTTT.

This clonotype was recorded many times. The genes are TRBV20-1 and TRBJ2-3; 10 nucleotides agree with TRBD1. The V segment lost 4 bases and the J segment 5 bases; nucleotides outside the gene matches: 18. This CDR3 has 18 residues. Germline-derived CDR1 and CDR2 are DFQATT and SNEGSKA (reference sequence). The CDR3 protein is CSAIGLGLRQGAGDTQYF. CDR3 nucleotide sequence: TGCAGTGCTATAGGCCTAGGTCTTCGACAGGGGGCCGGAGATACGCAGTATTTT.

This sequence joins TRBV24-1 and TRBJ2-1; TRBD1 matches at 8 bases. Germline CDR1 is KGHDR and CDR2 is SFDVKD. The CDR3 is 15 residues long. J gave up 5 bases and V 3 bases, and 5 bases lay outside the gene matches. The chain's CDR3 is CATSDKDRVNNEQFF. CDR3 bases: TGTGCCACCAGTGATAAGGACAGGGTCAACAATGAGCAGTTCTTC.

This clonotype was counted at least ten times. The chain uses TRBV25-1 and TRBJ1-2; D uncertain. This CDR3 has 14 residues. CDR1 is MGHDK, CDR2 SYGVNS, per germline. V lost 4 bases, J lost 4 bases, and 13 bases lay in between. DNA for the CDR3: TGTGCCAGCAGTGCTTCTGAGACGGTCTATGGCTACACCTTC. Protein product: CASSASETVYGYTF.

The sample holds a few counts of this clonotype. This rearrangement joins TRBV7-2 to TRBJ2-1; TRBD2 agrees at 11 bases. The junction had 12 bases not matched to a gene; V was cut back by 4 bases and J by 7 bases. Germline assignment: CDR1 SGHTA and CDR2 FQGNSA. This CDR3 is 17 amino acids long. CDR3 DNA sequence: TGTGCCAGCAGCTCACCCTTACTAGCGGGGGCGGGGAATGAGCAGTTCTTC. Translating gives CASSSPLLAGAGNEQFF.

This clonotype was picked up many times. The chain employs TRBV4-3 and TRBJ1-1; D unclear. CDR1 and CDR2 (germline): LGHNA, YSLEER. The CDR3 is made up of 14 amino acids. With 0 bases removed from V and 0 bases from J, the gap between germline ends came to 5 bases. As DNA, the CDR3 is TGCGCCAGCAGCCAAGATTTGATGAACACTGAAGCTTTCTTT. The encoded protein is CASSQDLMNTEAFF.

This chain uses TRBV20-1 with TRBJ2-7; D possibly matches TRBD1 or TRBD2 (6 bases each). The CDR3 extends over 14 amino acids. Germline loops: CDR1 DFQATT, CDR2 SNEGSKA (reference sequence). V gave up 5 bases and J gave up 0 bases, with 14 bases separating them. CDR3 residues: CSAPSRGHSYEQYF. CDR3 nucleotides: TGCAGTGCTCCTAGCCGGGGGCACTCCTACGAGCAGTACTTC.

This clonotype was counted between two and nine times. The chain recombines TRBV7-2 with TRBJ2-3; either TRBD1 or TRBD2 may supply D (6 bases each). The CDR3 is 15 residues long. Trimming took off 5 bases at V and 3 bases at J, with 15 bases between the two ends. Germline V gene data show CDR1 as SGHTA and CDR2 as FQGNSA. CDR3 DNA: TGTGCCAGCAGCCCCGCTGGGGGGCGGACAGATACGCAGTATTTT. It encodes CASSPAGGRTDTQYF.

This clonotype occurred many times. The V and J genes are TRBV6-1 and TRBJ2-7; 7 nucleotides agree with TRBD1. Germline CDR1 reads MNHNS; CDR2 reads SASEGT. The junction had 7 bases not matched to a gene; V was cut back by 1 base and J by 4 bases. The CDR3 has 15 residues. The CDR3 DNA is TGTGCCAGCAGTGAAGAGGTGACAGGGTCTTACGAGCAGTACTTC. It codes for CASSEEVTGSYEQYF.

The sample holds many counts of this clonotype. The chain joins TRBV7-6 to TRBJ2-2; the D is unclear. The CDR3 runs to 16 residues. Looked up from germline, CDR1 is SGHVS and CDR2 is FNYEAQ. Trimming stripped 5 bases from V and 0 bases from J, with 13 bases between. The CDR3 region has the DNA TGTGCCAGCAGCCGGACGGTTATCGCGAACACCGGGGAGCTGTTTTTT. Translated: CASSRTVIANTGELFF. The variable domain in full, completed from reference TRBV7-6 and TRBJ2-2, reads GAGVSQSPRYKVTKRGQDVALRCDPISGHVSLYWYRQALGQGPEFLTYFNYEAQQDKSGLPNDRFSAERPEGSISTLTIQRTEQRDSAMYRCASSRTVIANTGELFFGEGSRLTVL.

CDR3: CASSMSQGYAEQYF. The CDR3 DNA sequence: TGTGCCAGTAGTATGTCCCAGGGTTATGCCGAGCAGTACTTC. The rearrangement joins TRBV19 to TRBJ2-7; TRBD1 might be the D (5 bases). CDR3 length: 14 amino acids. Germline CDR1 is LNHDA and CDR2 is SQIVND (reference sequence). V was pared by 3 bases and J by 6 bases, with 15 bases between.

The J gene is TRBJ1-2, the V gene TRBV5-6; no definite D call. Germline V gene lookup returns CDR1 SGHDT and CDR2 YYEEEE. Trimming left V 6 bases short and J 6 bases short, with 15 bases between. The CDR3 totals 13 residues. The CDR3 is CASTRPPANGYTF. CDR3 DNA: TGTGCCAGCACCCGACCCCCCGCTAATGGCTACACCTTC.

The chain couples TRBV20-1 to TRBJ1-2; the match to TRBD1 covers 8 bases. The CDR3 contains 14 residues. The V and J ends lost 6 bases and 0 bases, in that order; junction bases with no gene match: 6. Germline assignment: CDR1 DFQATT and CDR2 SNEGSKA (reference sequence). The CDR3 sequence: CSARDRRANYGYTF. The DNA for the CDR3 is TGCAGTGCGCGGGACAGGCGAGCTAACTATGGCTACACCTTC.

This clonotype was recorded at least ten times. The chain has TRBV7-2 and TRBJ1-1; D gene ambiguous. The CDR3 totals 14 residues. Trimming shortened V by 5 bases and J by 2 bases, and 12 bases separated the two germline ends. Germline CDR1 and CDR2: SGHTA and FQGNSA. The CDR3 DNA sequence: TGTGCCAGCAGCAAAGACTACAGAAACACTGAAGCTTTCTTT. This translates into CASSKDYRNTEAFF.

The V gene is TRBV5-6, the J gene TRBJ1-4; D not certain. V was cut by 3 bases and J by 5 bases, with 5 bases left in between. In germline, CDR1 is SGHDT, CDR2 YYEEEE. This CDR3 has 12 amino acids. CDR3 nucleotides: TGTGCCAGCAGCTACAGCAATGAAAAACTGTTTTTT. This gives the protein CASSYSNEKLFF. The full variable domain, its missing parts supplied by reference TRBV5-6 and TRBJ1-4, is DAGVTQSPTHLIKTRGQQVTLRCSPKSGHDTVSWYQQALGQGPQFIFQYYEEEERQRGNFPDRFSGHQFPNYSSELNVNALLLGDSALYLCASSYSNEKLFFGSGTQLSVL.

This sequence joins TRBV29-1 and TRBJ2-6, with D unresolved. CDR1 SQVTM and CDR2 ANQGSEA come from the germline V gene. The CDR3 runs to 13 residues. V was shortened by 6 bases and J by 0 bases, with 6 bases between the two germline ends. CDR3 in DNA: TGCAGCGTAGTCTTCTCTGGGGCCAACGTCCTGACTTTC. Its protein product is CSVVFSGANVLTF.

This chain links TRBV3-1 with TRBJ2-1; 9 nucleotides match TRBD1. Germline values: CDR1 LGHDT, CDR2 YNNKEL (reference sequence). This CDR3 is built from 16 residues. V shed 3 bases, J shed 0 bases, and the junction held 3 bases outside the gene matches. CDR3 protein: CASSHLDRGSYNEQFF. The CDR3 DNA is TGTGCCAGCAGCCACCTGGACAGGGGCTCCTACAATGAGCAGTTCTTC.

The V call is TRBV19, the J call TRBJ2-3; TRBD1 or TRBD2 may be the D gene (5 bases each). The V and J ends lost 2 bases and 1 base respectively, with 16 bases between them. This CDR3 spans 17 amino acids. The germline V gene has CDR1 LNHDA and CDR2 SQIVND (reference sequence). CDR3 nucleotide sequence: TGTGCCAGTAGTATATCCCCCGAGGGGCAGGGCACAGATACGCAGTATTTT. Protein: CASSISPEGQGTDTQYF.

This clonotype occurred a few times. This clone may be a read error of a much larger clone one base away. The chain carries TRBV6-1 and TRBJ2-3; D may be TRBD1 (6 bases). Germline V CDR1 and CDR2: MNHNS, SASEGT. The CDR3 is made up of 15 amino acids. With 10 bases removed from V and 4 bases from J, the gap between germline ends came to 21 bases. The CDR3 DNA is TGTGCCAACAGGCCGGGACACTTAAAGGCAGATACGCAGTATTTT. Its protein is CANRPGHLKADTQYF.